These 25 T cell receptor beta chains were all obtained from the same sample, sequenced in a study of T cells after yellow fever vaccination. A single record per CDR3 protein comes from TCRdb applying MiXCR to the 5' RACE reads. The sample comprises about 320,000 distinct CDR3 sequences, around 6.8% of which are singletons, and 18% rests with the top ten. Sequenced material: PBMCs, taken around 45 days after the first yellow fever vaccination. The receptors stem from a man aged 18-30 years who received the YFV17D yellow fever vaccine.

Only a few counts were recorded for this clonotype. The chain links TRBV7-3 to TRBJ1-1; tentative D call: TRBD1 (5 bases). Germline V CDR1 and CDR2: SGHTA, FQGTGA. Between the trimmed V and J ends, which lost 2 bases and 0 bases, there was a span of 16 bases. The CDR3 consists of 17 residues. The CDR3 DNA is TGTGCCAGCAGCTTAGGGTCGGGGGTATCGCTGAACACTGAAGCTTTCTTT. Translating it yields CASSLGSGVSLNTEAFF.

The chain has TRBV29-1 and TRBJ1-1, with 8 positions matching TRBD1. This CDR3 spans 14 amino acids. J was trimmed by 0 bases and V by 7 bases; bases with no gene match: 7. In germline, CDR1 is SQVTM, CDR2 ANQGSEA. The CDR3 region has the DNA TGCAGCGCCTCGACAGGGGCGATGAACACTGAAGCTTTCTTT. Translated, it gives CSASTGAMNTEAFF.

CDR3 sequence (DNA): TGCGCCAGCAGCTTCGGACAGGGAGACTCCTACGAGCAGTACTTC. Translation: CASSFGQGDSYEQYF. The V call is TRBV5-1, the J call TRBJ2-7, with 8 bases fitting TRBD1. Germline CDR1 and CDR2: SGHRS and YFSETQ. V shed 2 bases and J 0 bases; nucleotides not matched to a gene: 4. There are 15 residues in the CDR3.

This clonotype was detected only a few times. The chain has TRBV6-2 or TRBV6-3 and TRBJ1-1; 8 nucleotides align to TRBD1. Germline V gene lookup returns CDR1 MNHEY and CDR2 SVGEGT. V lost 6 bases and J lost 12; bases outside the gene matches: 12. The CDR3 is 13 residues long. The CDR3 bases are TGTGCCAGCAGACTACCTCCGGGACAGGCGTCTTTCTTT. Translating it yields CASRLPPGQASFF.

This chain joins TRBV11-2 and TRBJ2-1; possibly TRBD2 for D (6 bases). Germline lookup yields CDR1 SGHAT and CDR2 FQNNGV. The CDR3 has 13 residues. V lost 5 bases, J lost 5 bases, and 10 bases lay in between. The CDR3 bases are TGTGCCAGCAGCCCGACTAGGAACAATGAGCAGTTCTTC. It yields the protein CASSPTRNNEQFF.

This sequence joins TRBV19 and TRBJ1-2; tentative D call: TRBD1 (5 bases). Germline V gene data show CDR1 as LNHDA and CDR2 as SQIVND (reference sequence). This CDR3 has 17 amino acids. V gave up 10 bases and J gave up 1 base, with 25 bases separating them. The CDR3 DNA follows: TGTGCCACTAGACTACGGGCCTTGGGGACGTTTAACTATGGCTACACCTTC. This gives the protein CATRLRALGTFNYGYTF.

There are a few counts of this clonotype. This chain joins TRBV6-1 and TRBJ2-1; D is undetermined. The CDR3 is 13 amino acids. Germline CDR1 MNHNS, CDR2 SASEGT. Trimming took off 5 bases at V and 5 bases at J, with 10 bases between the two ends. CDR3 protein: CASSSDNNNEQFF. CDR3 nucleotide sequence: TGTGCCAGCAGTAGCGACAACAACAATGAGCAGTTCTTC.

This clonotype was counted a few times. The chain links TRBV2 to TRBJ2-5, with D perhaps TRBD2 (5 bases). This CDR3 is built from 14 residues. Deletions cut 6 bases from V and 4 bases from J, with 15 bases between. Germline V gene sequence: CDR1 SNHLY, CDR2 FYNNEI. This CDR3 is CASSRIGVGETQYF. The DNA for the CDR3 is TGTGCCAGCAGCCGAATCGGGGTAGGAGAGACCCAGTACTTC. The whole variable domain, remainder taken from reference TRBV2 and TRBJ2-5, is EPEVTQTPSHQVTQMGQEVILRCVPISNHLYFYWYRQILGQKVEFLVSFYNNEISEKSEIFDDQFSVERPDGSNFTLKIRSTKLEDSAMYFCASSRIGVGETQYFGPGTRLLVL.

This clonotype was observed many times. The rearrangement joins TRBV5-1 to TRBJ1-6; 7 nucleotides align to TRBD1. The trim removed 0 bases at V and 4 bases at J, leaving 1 base unmatched. Germline-derived CDR1 and CDR2 are SGHRS and YFSETQ. There are 15 residues in the CDR3. CDR3 protein: CASSLDRGYNSPLHF. The CDR3 DNA is TGCGCCAGCAGCTTGGACAGGGGTTATAATTCACCCCTCCACTTT.

The V call is TRBV14, the J call TRBJ2-3; 8 nucleotides agree with TRBD1. CDR3 length equals 15 residues. Germline assignment: CDR1 SGHDN and CDR2 FVKESK. Germline trimming cut 4 bases from V and 1 base from J; bases unmatched to any gene: 4. The CDR3 DNA reads TGTGCCAGCAGCCCCCCGGGACAGGGCACAGATACGCAGTATTTT. Its translation: CASSPPGQGTDTQYF.

A word on this clonotype: A junction end diverges from the germline sequence, so it may reflect a read error. The rearrangement joins TRBV3-1 to TRBJ2-7, with D possibly matching TRBD1 (6 bases). CDR1 LGHDT and CDR2 YNNKEL come from the germline V gene (reference sequence). This CDR3 comprises 15 residues. CDR3 bases: TGTGCCAGCACCCAAGATCGGGGACAAATCTACGAGCAGTACTTC. Translation: CASTQDRGQIYEQYF.

The table lists this clonotype with many counts. The V and J genes are TRBV12-3 or TRBV12-4 and TRBJ1-2, with D possibly TRBD1 on 5 matching bases. The CDR3 totals 14 residues. Trimming stripped 5 bases from V and 5 bases from J, with 15 bases between. CDR3 sequence (DNA): TGTGCCAGCAGTCCAACCGGGACGGAGTATGGCTACACCTTC. It specifies CASSPTGTEYGYTF.

The chain has TRBV5-1 and TRBJ2-1; TRBD2 aligns across 10 bases. After removal of 0 bases from V and 6 bases from J, the junction contained 3 bases not matched to a gene. The CDR3 extends over 15 amino acids. From germline, CDR1 is SGHRS and CDR2 YFSETQ. CDR3: CASSLGAGGPNEQFF. The DNA for the CDR3 is TGCGCCAGCAGCTTGGGAGCGGGGGGGCCCAATGAGCAGTTCTTC.

The table lists this clonotype with a few counts. This rearrangement joins TRBV27 to TRBJ2-7, with 7 bases matching TRBD2. The junction had 5 bases not matched to a gene; V was cut back by 7 bases and J by 5 bases. The length of the CDR3 is 12 residues. Germline CDR1 and CDR2: MNHEY and SMNVEV (reference sequence). Here the CDR3 reads CASILGRDEQYV. The DNA of the CDR3 is TGTGCCAGCATCCTTGGGAGGGACGAGCAGTACGTC.

This clonotype was counted ten times or more. The chain links TRBV3-1 to TRBJ2-7; D gene uncertain. The germline V gene encodes CDR1 LGHDT and CDR2 YNNKEL (reference sequence). The CDR3 has 10 residues. Between the trimmed V and J ends, which lost 5 bases and 7 bases, there was a span of 6 bases. The CDR3 sequence is CASSSKEQYV. CDR3 nucleotides: TGTGCCAGCAGCTCTAAGGAGCAGTACGTC.

The chain combines TRBV20-1 with TRBJ1-1; no definite D call. V was trimmed by 5 bases and J by 1 base, leaving 14 bases between them. This CDR3 comprises 14 residues. Germline V CDR1 and CDR2: DFQATT, SNEGSKA (reference sequence). CDR3 DNA: TGCAGTGCTTCCTCCCGAATAAAGAACACTGAAGCTTTCTTT. Its protein product is CSASSRIKNTEAFF.

The rearrangement joins TRBV20-1 to TRBJ1-2, with 7 bases lining up with TRBD1. Looked up from germline, CDR1 is DFQATT and CDR2 is SNEGSKA (reference sequence). The V gene end was trimmed by 5 bases and the J gene end by 8 bases; junction bases not matched to a gene: 8. The CDR3 is made up of 12 amino acids. CDR3: CSAVGQRKGYTF. The CDR3 DNA is TGCAGTGCTGTGGGACAGAGGAAGGGCTACACCTTC.

This clonotype appeared a few times. The CDR3 nucleotides read TGTGCCTGGAGCGCCCACTCCTACGAGCAGTACTTC. This gives the protein CAWSAHSYEQYF. The gene calls are TRBV30 and TRBJ2-7; D is ambiguous. The CDR3 runs 12 residues. Trimming took 3 bases from V and 0 from J, leaving 6 bases between them. The germline V gene has CDR1 GTSNPN and CDR2 SVGIG (reference sequence).

The chain carries TRBV28 and TRBJ2-6; 10 nucleotides match TRBD2. The CDR3 consists of 16 residues. V was pared by 5 bases and J by 0 bases, with 1 base of the junction left unmatched. Germline lookup yields CDR1 MDHEN and CDR2 SYDVKM. The CDR3 region has the DNA TGTGCCAGCAGTGTAGCGGGGGGCTCTGGGGCCAACGTCCTGACTTTC. This gives the protein CASSVAGGSGANVLTF.

The chain is built from TRBV27 and TRBJ2-5; TRBD1 might be the D (6 bases). This CDR3 contains 15 residues. V was pared by 4 bases and J by 0 bases, with 12 bases between. CDR1 and CDR2 (germline): MNHEY, SMNVEV (reference sequence). DNA of the CDR3: TGTGCCAGCAGTTCCCTAGACAGGTACCAAGAGACCCAGTACTTC. Translating gives CASSSLDRYQETQYF.

This clonotype came up a few times. This CDR3 reads CASSLLPSGGAWDTQYF. CDR3 coding DNA: TGTGCCAGCAGCTTACTCCCTAGCGGGGGGGCCTGGGATACGCAGTATTTT. V gene TRBV7-2 combines with J gene TRBJ2-3, with 12 bases matching TRBD2. Germline V gene data show CDR1 as SGHTA and CDR2 as FQGNSA. The CDR3 totals 17 residues. Losses at the gene ends were 2 bases for V and 6 bases for J; bases not matched to a gene: 9.

A few counts support this clonotype. This chain connects TRBV7-9 to TRBJ2-3; TRBD2 matches 11 bases. Per the germline V gene, CDR1 is SEHNR and CDR2 is FQNEAQ (reference sequence). The V gene end was trimmed by 6 bases and the J gene end by 2 bases; junction bases not matched to a gene: 4. The CDR3 has 15 amino acids. The CDR3 reads CASSRLAGFTDTQYF. The CDR3 DNA reads TGTGCCAGCAGTCGACTAGCGGGATTCACAGATACGCAGTATTTT.

V gene TRBV12-3 or TRBV12-4 combines with J gene TRBJ1-5; perhaps TRBD1 as D (5 bases). The CDR3 consists of 14 residues. Trimming removed 5 bases from V and 6 bases from J, with 14 bases in between. This CDR3 reads CASSRQGAVQPQHF. CDR3 nucleotide sequence: TGTGCCAGCAGTAGGCAGGGAGCTGTTCAGCCCCAGCATTTT.

In this sample, this clonotype turned up many times. The chain employs TRBV5-1 and TRBJ2-3; TRBD2 might be the D (5 bases). Looked up from germline, CDR1 is SGHRS and CDR2 is YFSETQ. V shed 4 bases and J shed 2 bases, with 17 bases lying between them. This CDR3 is 16 amino acids long. The CDR3, as DNA: TGCGCCAGCAGCCTTGAGGGTCTAGCAGTCACAGATACGCAGTATTTT. Its translation: CASSLEGLAVTDTQYF.

This clonotype was recorded at least ten times. The genes are TRBV18 and TRBJ2-1; D possibly corresponds to TRBD2 (5 bases). Germline V lookup: CDR1 KGHSH, CDR2 LQKENI. V shed 3 bases and J shed 6 bases, with 15 bases lying between them. This CDR3 is 15 amino acids long. CDR3 sequence: CASSPPTSSSNEQFF. The CDR3 DNA follows: TGTGCCAGCTCACCCCCTACTAGTTCGAGCAATGAGCAGTTCTTC.